Each of the 29 T cell receptor beta chains below was sequenced from the same sample in a study of CD8+CD57+ T cells in acquired aplastic anemia. Profiles of TCR beta VDJ and CDR3 were generated from a genomic DNA template. TCRdb passed the reads through MiXCR, listing each CDR3 protein once. The sample carries roughly 170,000 distinct CDR3 sequences, 55% to 80% recorded once. Material for sequencing was sorted CD4+, CD8+, or CD8+CD57+ T cells (not recorded which) from PBMCs. The receptor source for this set is a human donor in good health.

This clonotype was counted at least ten times. This sequence joins TRBV24-1 and TRBJ2-2, with TRBD2 matching 12 bases. Germline CDR1 and CDR2: KGHDR and SFDVKD. This CDR3 contains 17 residues. With 4 bases clipped from V and 1 base from J, the junction kept 3 bases outside the gene matches. The CDR3 DNA reads as TGTGCCACCAGTGACAGACTAGCGGGAGAGAACACCGGGGAGCTGTTTTTT. Protein: CATSDRLAGENTGELFF.

In its sample, this clonotype was seen a few times. The V and J genes are TRBV7-9 and TRBJ2-3; 11 nucleotides agree with TRBD2. This CDR3 has 16 amino acids. J gave up 6 bases and V 5 bases, and 10 bases lay outside the gene matches. Germline loops: CDR1 SEHNR, CDR2 FQNEAQ (reference sequence). CDR3 sequence reads: CASSPHSGGVGDTQYF. As DNA, the CDR3 is TGTGCCAGCAGCCCCCATAGCGGGGGGGTTGGGGATACGCAGTATTTT.

The CDR3 region has the DNA TGTGCCACCAGTGAAAAAGGCCGACAGCCCCAGCATTTT. It codes for CATSEKGRQPQHF. V is TRBV24-1 and J is TRBJ1-5; D gene uncertain. With 4 bases removed from V and 7 bases from J, the gap between germline ends came to 10 bases. Germline CDR1 reads KGHDR; CDR2 reads SFDVKD. The CDR3 has 13 amino acids.

As regards this clonotype: The germline gene is not matched at one end of the junction; a read error may be the cause. The rearrangement links TRBV7-3 to TRBJ1-2; possibly TRBD1 for D (5 bases). This CDR3 comprises 14 residues. Germline V gives CDR1 SGHTA, CDR2 FQGTGA. The CDR3 reads CASSPLGGTYDYTF. CDR3 sequence (DNA): TGTGCCAGCAGCCCACTTGGGGGGACCTATGACTACACCTTC.

Worth noting for this clonotype: The junction shows a germline mismatch at one end, possibly a read error. This rearrangement joins TRBV10-3 to TRBJ2-3; tentatively, D is TRBD2 (6 bases). This CDR3 region has 18 residues. Germline V gives CDR1 ENHRY, CDR2 SYGVKD. Written as DNA, the CDR3 is TGTGCCACCAGTGATCCAACCCGGGACTCCACTGGCACAGATACGCAGTATTTT. Translated, it gives CATSDPTRDSTGTDTQYF.

CDR3 amino acids: CASSFGTRGYNSPLHF. CDR3 nucleotide sequence: TGTGCCAGCAGCTTCGGGACAAGGGGCTATAATTCACCCCTCCACTTT. The chain recombines TRBV5-8 with TRBJ1-6; a weak D match, TRBD1 (6 bases). V lost 2 bases and J 3 bases, leaving 12 bases between the germline ends. CDR3 length: 16 residues. Germline CDR1 reads SGHTS; CDR2 reads YDEGEE.

This clonotype was picked up many times. J is TRBJ1-2 and V is TRBV2; TRBD1 agrees at 9 bases. The germline CDR1 and CDR2 sequences are SNHLY and FYNNEI. After removal of 6 bases from V and 6 bases from J, the junction contained 14 bases not matched to a gene. This CDR3 spans 16 amino acids. The CDR3 sequence: CASSLGTGSRTDGYTF. For the CDR3, the DNA is TGTGCCAGCAGCCTCGGGACAGGGAGTCGTACTGATGGCTACACCTTC.

The chain combines TRBV7-9 with TRBJ1-1; the D gene is possibly TRBD1 (6 bases). Trimming shortened V by 5 bases and J by 3 bases, and 19 bases separated the two germline ends. Germline lookup yields CDR1 SEHNR and CDR2 FQNEAQ (reference sequence). CDR3 length: 16 amino acids. The CDR3 coding sequence is TGTGCCAGCAGCGTAAGCTGGCGGGGGGCGGACACTGAAGCTTTCTTT. Translation gives CASSVSWRGADTEAFF.

This clonotype showed up many times. The chain joins TRBV20-1 to TRBJ2-7, with D unclear. V was cut by 4 bases and J by 3 bases, with 10 bases left in between. Germline V gene sequence: CDR1 DFQATT, CDR2 SNEGSKA (reference sequence). The CDR3 extends over 12 amino acids. DNA for the CDR3: TGCAGTGCTAATACATGGGGCTACGAGCAGTACTTC. It is translated as CSANTWGYEQYF.

This clonotype was counted ten times or more. This rearrangement joins TRBV9 to TRBJ2-5; TRBD2 matches 12 bases. Germline CDR1 and CDR2: SGDLS and YYNGEE. J gave up 4 bases and V 6 bases, and 7 bases lay outside the gene matches. CDR3 length: 15 amino acids. The CDR3 here is CASTPTSGRGETQYF. Written as DNA, the CDR3 is TGTGCCAGCACCCCGACTAGCGGGAGAGGAGAGACCCAGTACTTC. The variable domain in full, completed from reference TRBV9 and TRBJ2-5, reads DSGVTQTPKHLITATGQRVTLRCSPRSGDLSVYWYQQSLDQGLQFLIQYYNGEERAKGNILERFSAQQFPDLHSELNLSSLELGDSALYFCASTPTSGRGETQYFGPGTRLLVL.

This clonotype showed up just a few times. The chain carries TRBV9 and TRBJ2-7; perhaps D is TRBD1 or TRBD2 (5 bases each). The CDR3 loop spans 13 amino acids. The V gene's germline CDR1 is SGDLS and CDR2 YYNGEE. With 9 bases removed from V and 2 bases from J, the gap between germline ends came to 15 bases. The DNA of the CDR3 is TGTGCCACCAGGGACGGCCCGACCTACGAGCAGTACTTC. Amino acid sequence: CATRDGPTYEQYF. The full variable domain, in which reference TRBV9 and TRBJ2-7 provide the parts outside the CDR3, is DSGVTQTPKHLITATGQRVTLRCSPRSGDLSVYWYQQSLDQGLQFLIQYYNGEERAKGNILERFSAQQFPDLHSELNLSSLELGDSALYFCATRDGPTYEQYFGPGTRLTVT.

This clonotype showed up many times. V and J are TRBV9 and TRBJ2-6; D gene uncertain. The CDR3 sequence is 16 residues long. V was clipped by 0 bases and J by 0 bases, with 7 bases between them. The germline gives CDR1 SGDLS, CDR2 YYNGEE. The CDR3 region is CASSVGSGSGANVLTF. The DNA of the CDR3 is TGTGCCAGCAGCGTAGGTTCAGGCTCTGGGGCCAACGTCCTGACTTTC.

V and J are TRBV6-1 and TRBJ1-2; TRBD1 aligns across 7 bases. Germline lookup yields CDR1 MNHNS and CDR2 SASEGT. J gave up 0 bases and V 10 bases, and 17 bases lay outside the gene matches. The CDR3 totals 17 residues. DNA of the CDR3: TGTGCCACCCTATCCGGACAGGCTAATCCGTCTAACTATGGCTACACCTTC. This codes for CATLSGQANPSNYGYTF.

CDR3 nucleotide sequence: TGTGCCACCAGCAACAGGGGATCCGGGTCACCCCTCCACTTT. Translation gives CATSNRGSGSPLHF. This rearrangement joins TRBV15 to TRBJ1-6; 7 bases fit TRBD1. V shed 4 bases and J 10 bases; nucleotides not matched to a gene: 7. Looked up from germline, CDR1 is LNHNV and CDR2 is YYDKDF (reference sequence). The CDR3 contains 14 residues.

The chain couples TRBV29-1 to TRBJ2-2; 8 nucleotides match TRBD1. This CDR3 comprises 14 residues. Germline-derived CDR1 and CDR2 are SQVTM and ANQGSEA. Losses at the gene ends were 7 bases for V and 1 base for J; bases not matched to a gene: 5. CDR3 sequence: CSGQTGVNTGELFF. Here the CDR3 DNA reads TGCAGCGGGCAGACAGGGGTGAACACCGGGGAGCTGTTTTTT.

This clonotype was counted many times. The genes are TRBV7-3 and TRBJ2-3; 7 bases are shared with TRBD1. CDR1 is SGHTA and CDR2 is FQGTGA in the germline V gene. This CDR3 has 16 residues. J lost 0 bases, V lost 5 bases, and 8 bases had no gene match. The CDR3 sequence is CASSPGQLLSTDTQYF. DNA for the CDR3: TGTGCCAGCAGCCCGGGACAGTTACTTAGCACAGATACGCAGTATTTT.

The chain employs TRBV7-9 and TRBJ2-5, with TRBD1 matching over 7 bases. Trimming cost V 6 bases and J 3 bases; bases outside gene matches: 13. CDR3 length: 16 amino acids. Germline assignment: CDR1 SEHNR and CDR2 FQNEAQ (reference sequence). The CDR3 sequence: CASSFPGQSPKETQYF. The CDR3 nucleotides read TGTGCCAGCAGTTTCCCGGGACAGTCACCTAAAGAGACCCAGTACTTC.

The V gene is TRBV4-1, the J gene TRBJ2-1; weak D call: TRBD1 (6 bases). The CDR3 totals 15 residues. In germline, CDR1 is MGHRA, CDR2 YSYEKL. The germline V and J ends were trimmed by 5 bases and 9 bases, with 20 bases remaining between them. The CDR3 nucleotides are TGCGCCAGCAGCGATGTGGGTAGGGGGTCGGGTGAGCAGTTCTTC. Amino acid sequence: CASSDVGRGSGEQFF.

This clonotype turned up a few times. The chain employs TRBV20-1 and TRBJ2-5, with a possible D match to TRBD1 (5 bases). The CDR3 has 12 amino acids. Germline CDR1 and CDR2: DFQATT and SNEGSKA (reference sequence). Trimming took 5 bases from V and 4 from J, leaving 11 bases between them. The DNA for the CDR3 is TGCAGTGCTTTCAGGGTGGTAGAGACCCAGTACTTC. It specifies CSAFRVVETQYF.

A note on this clonotype: This may come from a read error, since a much larger clone is one base off. J is TRBJ2-5 and V is TRBV5-8; 8 bases match TRBD1. Germline V gives CDR1 SGHTS, CDR2 YDEGEE. The CDR3 loop spans 15 amino acids. V was pared by 4 bases and J by 3 bases, with 8 bases of the junction left unmatched. The CDR3, as DNA: TGTGCCAGCAGCCCGTCGGACAGGGCCGAAGAGACCCAGTACTTC. Translated: CASSPSDRAEETQYF. Supplemented by reference TRBV5-8 and TRBJ2-5, the full variable domain reads EAGVTQSPTHLIKTRGQQATLRCSPISGHTSVYWYQQALGLGLQFLLWYDEGEERNRGNFPPRFSGRQFPNYSSELNVNALELEDSALYLCASSPSDRAEETQYFGPGTRLLVL.

The chain is built from TRBV7-9 and TRBJ2-7, with 11 bases fitting TRBD2. This CDR3 region has 15 residues. Per germline, CDR1 SEHNR and CDR2 FQNEAQ (reference sequence). Trimming took 3 bases from V and 1 from J; bases not matched to a gene: 2. CDR3 DNA sequence: TGTGCCAGCAGCTTCGCTAGCGGGGGGTCCTACGAGCAGTACTTC. This translates into CASSFASGGSYEQYF.

This chain joins TRBV7-9 and TRBJ2-2, with no clear D. Trimming left V 5 bases short and J 4 bases short, with 5 bases between. Germline assignment: CDR1 SEHNR and CDR2 FQNEAQ (reference sequence). The CDR3 totals 12 residues. The CDR3 coding sequence is TGTGCCAGCAGCCAAATCACCGGGGAGCTGTTTTTT. This gives the protein CASSQITGELFF.

This clonotype was seen once. The chain recombines TRBV9 with TRBJ1-2; 7 bases line up with TRBD1. CDR1 and CDR2 from the germline V gene are SGDLS and YYNGEE. V was pared by 3 bases and J by 7 bases, with 6 bases of the junction left unmatched. This CDR3 comprises 13 residues. The CDR3 here is CASSADRVAGYTF. Here the CDR3 DNA reads TGTGCCAGCAGCGCAGACAGGGTAGCTGGCTACACCTTC.

This clonotype was counted a single time. A read error may produce the germline difference seen at one junction end. The chain uses TRBV5-5 and TRBJ1-1; 9 bases map to TRBD1. CDR1 and CDR2 (germline): SGHKS, YYEKEE (reference sequence). CDR3 length: 16 amino acids. As DNA, the CDR3 is TGCGCCAGCAGCTTGGGACAGGGTGTGGGGAACACTGAAGCTTTCTTT. Encoded protein: CASSLGQGVGNTEAFF.

This clonotype was picked up many times. This sequence joins TRBV29-1 and TRBJ2-6; D gene uncertain. The V gene's germline CDR1 is SQVTM and CDR2 ANQGSEA. This CDR3 has 14 amino acids. V was shortened by 4 bases and J by 0 bases, with 7 bases between the two germline ends. This chain's CDR3 is CSVVINSGANVLTF. For the CDR3, the DNA is TGCAGCGTTGTCATAAACTCTGGGGCCAACGTCCTGACTTTC.

The chain combines TRBV7-6 with TRBJ2-3, with 8 bases lining up with TRBD1. CDR3 size: 15 residues. V gave up 6 bases and J gave up 3 bases; unmatched junction bases: 8. Per the germline V gene, CDR1 is SGHVS and CDR2 is FNYEAQ. CDR3 region: CASSHTGGRTDTQYF. CDR3 nucleotide sequence: TGTGCCAGCAGTCACACAGGGGGGCGTACAGATACGCAGTATTTT.

This chain joins TRBV20-1 and TRBJ2-7; D not certain. The CDR3 is 14 residues long. Per germline, CDR1 DFQATT and CDR2 SNEGSKA (reference sequence). The V and J ends lost 0 bases and 0 bases respectively, with 9 bases between them. In DNA, the CDR3 is TGCAGTGCTAGAGAGGTCTGGGACTCCTACGAGCAGTACTTC. Translation gives CSAREVWDSYEQYF.

With respect to this clonotype: A much larger clone lies a single base off, so this may be a read error. This rearrangement joins TRBV7-9 to TRBJ2-7; D gene uncertain. V lost 4 bases to trimming and J lost 4 bases, with 8 bases between them. This CDR3 is built from 12 residues. Germline CDR1 SEHNR, CDR2 FQNEAQ (reference sequence). CDR3 sequence: CASSSFWYEQYF. The CDR3 DNA follows: TGTGCCAGCAGCTCATTCTGGTACGAGCAGTACTTC.

About this clonotype: The junction shows a germline mismatch at one end, possibly a read error. The V and J genes are TRBV24-1 and TRBJ1-1; D gene uncertain. This CDR3 contains 16 residues. Germline V gene sequence: CDR1 KGHDR, CDR2 SFDVKD. The CDR3 spells CATSAPSSRMNTEAFF. The CDR3 DNA follows: TGTGCCACGAGTGCCCCAAGCAGCCGGATGAACACTGAAGCTTTCTTT.